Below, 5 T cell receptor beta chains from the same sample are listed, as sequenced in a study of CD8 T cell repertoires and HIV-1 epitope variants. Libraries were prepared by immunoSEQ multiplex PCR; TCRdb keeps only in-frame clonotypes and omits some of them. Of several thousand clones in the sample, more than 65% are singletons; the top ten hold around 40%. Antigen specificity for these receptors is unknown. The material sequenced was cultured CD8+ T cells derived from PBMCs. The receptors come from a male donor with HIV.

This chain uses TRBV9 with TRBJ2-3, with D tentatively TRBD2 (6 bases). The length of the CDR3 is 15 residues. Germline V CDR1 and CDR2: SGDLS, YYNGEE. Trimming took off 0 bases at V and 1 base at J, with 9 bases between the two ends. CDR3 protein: CASSVEWGGTDTQYF. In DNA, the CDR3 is TGTGCCAGCAGCGTAGAGTGGGGGGGCACAGATACGCAGTATTTT.

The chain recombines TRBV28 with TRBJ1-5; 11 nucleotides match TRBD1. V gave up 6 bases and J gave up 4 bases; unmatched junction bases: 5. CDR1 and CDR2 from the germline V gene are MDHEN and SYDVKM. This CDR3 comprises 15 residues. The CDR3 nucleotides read TGTGCCAGCAGCACCGGGACAGGGGGAAATCAGCCCCAGCATTTT. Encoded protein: CASSTGTGGNQPQHF.

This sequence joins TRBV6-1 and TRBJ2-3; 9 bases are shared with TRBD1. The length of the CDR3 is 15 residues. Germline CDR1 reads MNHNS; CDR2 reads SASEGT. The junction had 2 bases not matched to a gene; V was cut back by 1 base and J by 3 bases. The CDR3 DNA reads TGTGCCAGCAGTGAAGGGACAGGGGAGACAGATACGCAGTATTTT. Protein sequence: CASSEGTGETDTQYF.

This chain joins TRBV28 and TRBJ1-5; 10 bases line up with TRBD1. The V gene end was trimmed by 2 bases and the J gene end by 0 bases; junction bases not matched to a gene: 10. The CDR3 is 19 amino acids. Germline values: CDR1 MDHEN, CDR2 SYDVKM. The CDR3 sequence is CASSLTGTGVRYSNQPQHF. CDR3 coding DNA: TGTGCCAGCAGTTTAACCGGGACAGGGGTACGATATAGCAATCAGCCCCAGCATTTT. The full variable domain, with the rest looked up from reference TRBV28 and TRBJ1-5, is DVKVTQSSRYLVKRTGEKVFLECVQDMDHENMFWYRQDPGLGLRLIYFSYDVKMKEKGDIPEGYSVSREKKERFSLILESASTNQTSMYLCASSLTGTGVRYSNQPQHFGDGTRLSIL.

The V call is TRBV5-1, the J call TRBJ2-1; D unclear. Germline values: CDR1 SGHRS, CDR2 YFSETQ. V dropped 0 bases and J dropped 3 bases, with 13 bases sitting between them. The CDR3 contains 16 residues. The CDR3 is CASSLAGNHNYNEQFF. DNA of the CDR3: TGCGCCAGCAGCTTGGCTGGGAATCACAACTACAATGAGCAGTTCTTC.